This TCR beta chain was sequenced in a study of shared clonotypes between healthy human individuals. Turning to the study itself: A donor's plate count was three for CD4 naive and three for CD4 memory; CD8 naive had two and CD8 memory one. Study findings and constraints: Of the naive CD4 clonotypes, roughly 5% were shared across several donors. What naive subsets generally showed was a larger estimated richness than memory subsets showed. Rarefaction showed that sequencing of sorted subsets was incomplete (despite large depth).

About this clone: The antigen is undetermined.

Trimming shortened V by 2 bases and J by 4 bases, and 8 bases separated the two germline ends. CDR3 length equals 13 residues. The germline V gene has CDR1 MNHEY and CDR2 SMNVEV (reference sequence). Sequenced by immunoSEQ multiplex PCR; TCRdb stores in-frame clones only, minus some. This table has about 700,000 clones, about 74% appearing once. This TCR was recovered from a woman in her twenties or thirties in good health. The rearrangement uses TRBV27 and TRBJ1-1; unclear D gene. The sequenced material came from memory CD4+ T cells sorted from blood. Subset reported: CD45RA-negative fraction. In DNA form, the CDR3 reads TGTGCCAGCAGTTTAGAAAAAGGCACTGAAGCTTTCTTT. This translates into CASSLEKGTEAFF.